These T cell receptor beta chains were read from a single sample in a study of follicular helper T cells after annual influenza vaccination. The table came from immunoSEQ multiplex PCR; TCRdb's copy has only in-frame clones and leaves some out. The sample shows some 13,000 clones, roughly 74% of them seen only once. The sequenced sample was CXCR5- memory CD4+ T cells sorted from blood, obtained on the day of influenza vaccination. Receptors were obtained from an adult who received the influenza vaccine. The CDR3 runs from the conserved cysteine through the conserved F or W. The D gene is left open where the match is weak. Clone size is stated in some rows and not others, as once, few, many or a class when expanded.

>TRBD1|TRBJ2-3|TRBV7-9|-
CASSPGQGWTDTQYF
TGTGCCAGCAGCCCAGGACAGGGGTGGACAGATACGCAGTATTTT
>-|TRBJ2-5|TRBV6-6|-
CASSYHGGWQETQYF
TGTGCCAGCAGTTATCACGGGGGTTGGCAAGAGACCCAGTACTTC
>-|TRBJ1-5|TRBV4-1|-
CASSQGMGEGQPQHF
TGCGCCAGCAGCCAAGGCATGGGGGAGGGTCAGCCCCAGCATTTT
>TRBD1|TRBJ1-2|TRBV6-5|-
CASTTTGGNYGYTF
TGTGCCAGCACCACTACAGGGGGCAACTATGGCTACACCTTC
>TRBD1|TRBJ1-5|TRBV14|-
CASSPERGLQGGQPQHF
TGTGCCAGCAGCCCAGAACGGGGCCTCCAGGGGGGTCAGCCCCAGCATTTT
>TRBD2|TRBJ2-2|TRBV4-1|few
CASSQAGLAFITGELFF
TGCGCCAGCAGCCAAGCAGGACTAGCGTTTATTACCGGGGAGCTGTTTTTT
>-|TRBJ1-6|TRBV6-4|-
CASSRFLNSPLHF
TGTGCCAGCAGTAGGTTCTTAAATTCACCCCTCCACTTT
>TRBD2|TRBJ2-2|TRBV7-8|-
CASSLRTGTSGVGELFF
TGTGCCAGCAGCTTACGGACCGGGACTAGCGGCGTCGGGGAGCTGTTTTTT
>-|TRBJ1-5|TRBV21-1|-
CASSSLNQPQHF
TGTGCCAGCAGCAGTCTAAATCAGCCCCAGCATTTT
>TRBD2|TRBJ2-5|TRBV4-1|-
CASSQGRGSGGEETQYF
TGCGCCAGCAGCCAAGGGAGGGGTAGCGGGGGTGAGGAGACCCAGTACTTC
>-|TRBJ2-7|TRBV5-4|-
CASSLGVGERVNF
TGTGCCAGCAGCTTGGGAGTCGGAGAACGGGTTAACTTC
>-|TRBJ1-1|TRBV12-5|few
CASAGQWGAPNTEAFF
TGTGCTAGTGCCGGGCAGTGGGGGGCCCCGAACACTGAAGCTTTCTTT
>-|TRBJ1-4|TRBV6-4|-
CASSKGIYPEKLFF
TGTGCCAGCAGTAAGGGCATCTACCCGGAAAAACTGTTTTTT
>-|TRBJ1-6|TRBV9|-
CASSVTPDNSPLHF
TGTGCCAGCAGCGTAACCCCAGACAATTCACCCCTCCACTTT
>-|TRBJ1-1|TRBV5-6|few
CASSSYTGGAFF
TGTGCCAGCAGCTCCTACACGGGGGGAGCTTTCTTT
>TRBD1|TRBJ1-2|TRBV27|few
CASSSGQALGYGYTF
TGTGCCAGCAGTTCAGGACAGGCCTTAGGATATGGCTACACCTTC
>TRBD1|TRBJ1-1|TRBV9|-
CASSVAGQVNTEAFF
TGTGCCAGCAGCGTAGCGGGACAGGTAAACACTGAAGCTTTCTTT
>-|TRBJ1-4|TRBV7-6|-
CASSHIQGSNEKLFF
TGTGCCAGCAGCCATATCCAAGGGTCTAATGAAAAACTGTTTTTT
>TRBD2|TRBJ2-7|TRBV5-5|-
CASSLDLAGPLYEQYF
TGTGCCAGCAGCTTGGATTTAGCGGGGCCCCTCTACGAGCAGTACTTC
>TRBD1|TRBJ2-6|TRBV5-6|-
CASTGGDRGHSGANVLTF
TGTGCCAGCACCGGGGGGGACAGGGGACACTCTGGGGCCAACGTCCTGACTTTC
>TRBD1|TRBJ2-5|TRBV25-1|-
CASSDRGHQETQYF
TGTGCCAGCAGTGACAGGGGGCACCAAGAGACTCAGTACTTC
>TRBD1|TRBJ1-4|TRBV30|-
CAWSAHVWDRGNEKLFF
TGTGCCTGGAGTGCCCATGTTTGGGACAGGGGGAATGAAAAACTGTTTTTT
>-|TRBJ1-6|TRBV27|-
CASSLEGFSSYNSPLHF
TGTGCCAGCAGTTTAGAGGGGTTCAGCTCCTATAATTCACCCCTCCACTTT
>-|TRBJ2-3|TRBV7-8|-
CASSLQGGSDTQYF
TGTGCCAGCAGCTTACAAGGGGGAAGCGATACGCAGTATTTT
>-|TRBJ2-5|TRBV6-1|-
CASSEVVQETQYF
TGTGCCAGCAGTGAAGTTGTCCAAGAGACCCAGTACTTC
>TRBD1|TRBJ1-4|TRBV7-9|-
CASSPTREDRGPPFKLFF
TGTGCCAGCAGCCCGACTAGGGAGGACAGGGGACCGCCGTTTAAACTGTTTTTT
>-|TRBJ1-1|TRBV7-3|few
CASRYQTIRGAEAFF
TGTGCCAGCAGGTACCAGACTATCCGAGGGGCGGAAGCTTTCTTT
>-|TRBJ2-2|TRBV29-1|once
CSVQLTTNTGELFF
TGCAGCGTTCAGCTAACTACGAACACCGGGGAGCTGTTTTTT
>TRBD1|TRBJ1-5|TRBV19|-
CASSMLRTGTSNQPQHF
TGTGCCAGTAGTATGCTCCGGACAGGGACTAGCAATCAGCCCCAGCATTTT
>TRBD1|TRBJ1-3|TRBV7-2|-
CASSLGQGGNTIYF
TGTGCCAGCAGCTTGGGACAGGGTGGAAACACCATATATTTT
>-|TRBJ1-6|TRBV27|-
CASGSPDNSPLHF
TGTGCCAGCGGCAGCCCCGATAATTCACCCCTCCACTTT
>-|TRBJ2-3|TRBV9|-
CASSRGWGGTDTQYF
TGTGCCAGCAGTCGAGGGTGGGGGGGCACAGATACGCAGTATTTT